This T cell receptor (beta chain) was found in a study of early T cells in non-severe SARS-CoV-2 infection. The protocol attached unique molecular identifiers to individual cDNA molecules. TCRdb processed the 5' RACE reads anew with MiXCR; each CDR3 protein has one entry. The profile shows roughly 51,000 distinct CDR3 sequences, about 8% of them singletons. In this sample, this clonotype turned up many times. Its specificity is not known. Findings and limits, study-wide: VDJdb matching skewed toward anti-spike CD8 responses, missing private and CD4 specificities.

This receptor was taken from an adult who was a healthcare worker with PCR-confirmed SARS-CoV-2 infection or an uninfected control (not recorded which). Sequences were derived from whole blood, sampled at baseline.

CDR3 in DNA: TGTGCCAGCAGCTCCCAGGTCGGGGGGTCCACAGATACGCAGTATTTT. Residues: CASSSQVGGSTDTQYF. The J gene is TRBJ2-3, the V gene TRBV7-2; 7 bases agree with TRBD2. CDR1 is SGHTA, CDR2 FQGNSA, per germline. The V segment lost 4 bases and the J segment 2 bases; nucleotides outside the gene matches: 9. The CDR3 is made up of 16 amino acids.